This T cell receptor (beta chain) emerged from a study of blood T cell repertoires in COVID-19. The wider study: The study drew acute and convalescent COVID-19 samples from the United States, Italy and Spain. PBMCs, B-cell-depleted T cells, or T cells were the source of the cDNA or gDNA that made up the material.

Measured with immunoSEQ multiplex PCR; TCRdb has only the in-frame clones, and not every one. The sample carries fewer than 600,000 clones, around 89% recorded once. This CDR3 is built from 14 residues. V shed 4 bases and J 5 bases; nucleotides not matched to a gene: 3. CDR1 and CDR2 from the germline V gene are WNHNN and SYGVQD (reference sequence). Source material: PBMCs or T cells enriched from blood (not recorded which). The receptor comes from a woman between 40 and 50 years old who had recovered from COVID-19. This sequence joins TRBV10-1 and TRBJ2-1, with TRBD2 identical over 9 bases. The CDR3 DNA follows: TGCGCCAGCAGTGGGACTAGCGAGAACAATGAGCAGTTCTTC. Its translation: CASSGTSENNEQFF.